Listed below are T cell receptor beta chains from one sample, sequenced in a study of T-cell reconstitution after alpha-beta-depleted transplantation in children. TCRdb re-called the PCR reads with MiXCR, one entry per CDR3 protein. The table lists about 1,000,000 distinct CDR3 sequences, about 26% of them singletons. The sample here was PBMCs, mostly from graft donor cells, taken 360 days after TCRalphabeta/CD19-depleted stem cell transplant. The receptors stem from a boy under two years old who had a stem cell transplant for SCID, so the T cells may come from the graft donor. The CDR3 runs from the conserved cysteine through the conserved F or W. The D gene is left open where the match is weak. Rows give clone size only sometimes, using once, few, many, or a class for an expanded clone.

size	V	D	J	CDR3	DNA
NA	TRBV6-2/TRBV6-3	TRBD1	TRBJ1-1	CASSQRDRPNTEAFF	TGTGCCAGCAGCCAGAGGGACAGACCGAACACTGAAGCTTTCTTT
few	TRBV6-1	NA	TRBJ2-4	CASSDLVEGIGENIQYF	TGTGCCAGCAGTGATCTAGTAGAGGGAATAGGCGAAAACATTCAGTACTTC
NA	TRBV12-3/TRBV12-4	NA	TRBJ2-7	CASSLALMVYEQYF	TGTGCCAGCAGTTTAGCGCTCATGGTTTACGAGCAGTACTTC
NA	TRBV20-1	TRBD2	TRBJ2-3	CSARSSGGRIASTDTQYF	TGCAGTGCTAGATCGAGCGGGGGGCGGATCGCTAGCACAGATACGCAGTATTTT
few	TRBV6-5	TRBD2	TRBJ2-1	CASSYYGGGAGSSYNEQFF	TGTGCCAGCAGTTACTATGGCGGGGGGGCCGGGAGCTCCTACAATGAGCAGTTCTTC
many	TRBV7-8	NA	TRBJ1-4	CASSLSHNEKLFF	TGTGCCAGCAGCTTATCCCACAATGAAAAACTGTTTTTT
few	TRBV4-2	NA	TRBJ1-1	CASSPRGGSPNTEAFF	TGTGCCAGCAGCCCGAGGGGGGGCAGCCCGAACACTGAAGCTTTCTTT
many	TRBV20-1	NA	TRBJ2-2	CSASRRARNTGELFF	TGCAGTGCTAGTCGAAGGGCCAGGAACACCGGGGAGCTGTTTTTT
few	TRBV5-5	NA	TRBJ2-7	CASSLGTPRGVYEQYF	TGTGCCAGCAGCTTGGGTACCCCCAGGGGTGTTTACGAGCAGTACTTC
few	TRBV4-3	NA	TRBJ2-7	CASSQAGLPIYEQYF	TGCGCCAGCAGCCAAGCCGGACTACCTATCTACGAGCAGTACTTC
NA	TRBV3-1	TRBD1	TRBJ2-1	CASCLQETGLYNEQFF	TGTGCCAGTTGCTTACAAGAGACAGGGCTTTACAATGAGCAGTTCTTC
NA	TRBV10-3	TRBD1	TRBJ2-7	CAISESLGQGLPLAYEQYF	TGTGCCATCAGTGAGTCTTTGGGACAGGGGCTCCCTCTCGCCTACGAGCAGTACTTC
NA	TRBV18	TRBD1	TRBJ2-1	CASSPGQGALGNEQFF	TGTGCCAGCTCACCAGGACAGGGGGCTTTAGGGAATGAGCAGTTCTTC
NA	TRBV2	NA	TRBJ1-4	CASSTGRSEEKLFF	TGTGCCAGCAGTACAGGGAGATCGGAGGAAAAACTGTTTTTT
NA	TRBV25-1	TRBD2	TRBJ2-7	CASSEAGGPSVEQYF	TGTGCCAGCAGTGAGGCGGGGGGGCCCTCGGTCGAGCAGTACTTC
NA	TRBV7-6	NA	TRBJ2-1	CASSLKFGWGNEQFF	TGTGCCAGCAGCTTAAAGTTCGGCTGGGGTAATGAGCAGTTCTTC
NA	TRBV13	NA	TRBJ2-3	CASSLGTGSSDTQYF	TGTGCCAGCAGCTTAGGTACAGGGAGTTCAGATACGCAGTATTTT
once	TRBV29-1	NA	TRBJ2-1	CSVEGQSDEQFF	TGCAGCGTTGAAGGGCAGTCAGATGAGCAGTTCTTC
NA	TRBV10-3	TRBD1	TRBJ1-1	CAISEKDRGPIAEAFF	TGTGCCATCAGTGAGAAGGACAGGGGGCCGATCGCTGAAGCTTTCTTT
few	TRBV12-3/TRBV12-4	TRBD2	TRBJ2-1	CASSRNPGLEFPEQFF	TGTGCCAGCAGTCGTAATCCGGGACTAGAGTTCCCTGAGCAGTTCTTC
few	TRBV4-1	TRBD1	TRBJ2-7	CASSQDRGILYEQYF	TGCGCCAGCAGCCAGGACAGGGGCATTTTGTACGAGCAGTACTTC
NA	TRBV28	TRBD1	TRBJ2-5	CASSLPGSTGHETQYF	TGTGCCAGCAGTTTACCCGGATCGACAGGGCATGAGACCCAGTACTTC
NA	TRBV15	NA	TRBJ2-7	CATSKGGVSEQYF	TGTGCCACCAGCAAAGGCGGGGTGTCCGAGCAGTACTTC
NA	TRBV9	NA	TRBJ2-1	CASSPRGANYNEQFF	TGTGCCAGCAGCCCCCGGGGGGCAAACTACAATGAGCAGTTCTTC